The 9 T cell receptor beta chains reported below all come from one sample, sequenced in a study of T cell repertoires in cytomegalovirus infection (dated by TCRdb to about 2019). The instrument was an Illumina HiSeq 1500. Starting from the raw public reads, TCRdb applied fastp trimming at Q25, assembled clones with MiXCR and retained in-frame beta chains. Entries are consolidated by CDR3 protein sequence, retaining the most common genes and DNA. In all, the sample holds some 680,000 distinct CDR3 sequences, and less than 40% of those were seen once. Of the sample, 2.5% to 3% falls within the top ten clones. The sequencing sample was made of PBMCs. The receptors here all came from a human donor in good health (CMV status not recorded). Some clones in this sample may be carry-over from other donors' samples.

The chain is built from TRBV25-1 and TRBJ2-5; 7 nucleotides match TRBD1. The germline V gene encodes CDR1 MGHDK and CDR2 SYGVNS. The CDR3 is 15 amino acids. The ends lost 4 bases at V and 5 bases at J; junction bases unmatched: 10. The CDR3 spells CASSATLRQGETQYF. The CDR3 DNA sequence: TGTGCCAGCAGTGCGACGCTCCGACAGGGTGAGACCCAGTACTTC.

This chain joins TRBV7-2 and TRBJ1-2; tentatively, D is TRBD1 (5 bases). This CDR3 contains 14 residues. Germline values: CDR1 SGHTA, CDR2 FQGNSA. Trimming pared 7 bases from V and 2 bases from J, leaving 14 bases between. CDR3 coding DNA: TGTGCCAGCAAACTTCCGGGACTAAACTATGGCTACACCTTC. Encoded protein: CASKLPGLNYGYTF. The complete variable domain, with remaining parts taken from reference TRBV7-2 and TRBJ1-2, reads GAGVSQSPSNKVTEKGKDVELRCDPISGHTALYWYRQSLGQGLEFLIYFQGNSAPDKSGLPSDRFSAERTGGSVSTLTIQRTQQEDSAVYLCASKLPGLNYGYTFGSGTRLTVV.

The chain employs TRBV6-6 and TRBJ2-2; 7 nucleotides match TRBD1. V was clipped by 5 bases and J by 1 base; unmatched bases: 7. The CDR3 loop spans 16 amino acids. The germline gives CDR1 MNHNY, CDR2 SVGAGI (reference sequence). The CDR3 protein is CASSVQRTGNTGELFF. CDR3 nucleotide sequence: TGTGCCAGCAGTGTTCAACGGACAGGGAACACCGGGGAGCTGTTTTTT.

This chain joins TRBV28 and TRBJ1-4, with a possible D match to TRBD1 (5 bases). The CDR3 totals 15 residues. Germline assignment: CDR1 MDHEN and CDR2 SYDVKM. V lost 7 bases and J lost 7, with 19 bases in between. CDR3 residues: CASIPRSGPGEKLFF. CDR3 in DNA: TGTGCCAGCATCCCCAGATCGGGGCCTGGTGAAAAACTGTTTTTT.

In regard to this clonotype: A read error may be the cause here, since a much bigger clone is one base away. The chain joins TRBV15 to TRBJ2-3, with 8 bases lining up with TRBD1. This CDR3 is 15 amino acids long. Germline CDR1 and CDR2: LNHNV and YYDKDF (reference sequence). The CDR3, as DNA: TGTGCCACCAGCGCTAGGGGACAGGACACAGATACGCAGTCTTTT. It is translated as CATSARGQDTDTQSF.

This clonotype was observed a handful of times. The chain uses TRBV7-9 and TRBJ2-7; D is unclear. The V end was cut by 6 bases, the J end by 3 bases, with 12 bases between. The CDR3 extends over 13 amino acids. Per germline, CDR1 SEHNR and CDR2 FQNEAQ (reference sequence). The CDR3 here is CASSPTDGYEQYF. Written as DNA, the CDR3 is TGTGCCAGCAGTCCAACGGACGGCTACGAGCAGTACTTC.

This chain connects TRBV10-3 to TRBJ2-7, with D unresolved. This CDR3 comprises 13 residues. Trimming stripped 6 bases from V and 4 bases from J, with 13 bases between. CDR1 and CDR2 from the germline V gene are ENHRY and SYGVKD. The CDR3, as DNA: TGTGCCATCAGATCAGATCCTAAATACGAGCAGTACTTC. The encoded protein is CAIRSDPKYEQYF.

The chain combines TRBV19 with TRBJ1-1; 8 nucleotides line up with TRBD1. The CDR3 runs 13 residues. Germline V lookup: CDR1 LNHDA, CDR2 SQIVND (reference sequence). Trimming took 6 bases from V and 5 from J; bases not matched to a gene: 5. In nucleotides, the CDR3 is TGTGCCAGTAGAGTCACAGGGGGGACTGAAGCTTTCTTT. Amino acids: CASRVTGGTEAFF. The full variable domain, with the rest looked up from reference TRBV19 and TRBJ1-1, is DGGITQSPKYLFRKEGQNVTLSCEQNLNHDAMYWYRQDPGQGLRLIYYSQIVNDFQKGDIAEGYSVSREKKESFPLTVTSAQKNPTAFYLCASRVTGGTEAFFGQGTRLTVV.

The gene calls are TRBV19 and TRBJ1-6; D may be TRBD1 (6 bases). The length of the CDR3 is 18 residues. V was cut by 5 bases and J by 7 bases, with 24 bases left in between. Germline V gives CDR1 LNHDA, CDR2 SQIVND (reference sequence). The CDR3 loop is CASSDGTYQKSKNSPLHF. In nucleotides, the CDR3 is TGTGCCAGTAGTGACGGGACATACCAAAAATCGAAAAATTCACCCCTCCACTTT.